This TCR beta chain was profiled in a study of blood T cell repertoires in COVID-19. About the research overall: Collection of acute and convalescent COVID-19 samples took place in the United States, Italy and Spain. Sample material is recorded as cDNA or gDNA derived from T cells, B-cell-depleted T cells, or PBMCs.

The method was immunoSEQ multiplex PCR; TCRdb's version includes in-frame clones alone and lacks a portion of them. This table has some 95,000 clones, about 80% appearing once. The germline V gene has CDR1 LGHNA and CDR2 YNFKEQ. With V trimmed by 1 base and J by 0 bases, 6 bases remained unmatched. CDR3 length equals 17 residues. The chain has TRBV4-2 and TRBJ2-7; 10 bases fit TRBD2. Sequencing was carried out using peripheral blood. This sequence was found in a man between 70 and 80 years old with acute or convalescent COVID-19. The CDR3: CASSQAKTSGSSYEQYF. CDR3 in DNA: TGTGCCAGCAGCCAAGCTAAGACTAGCGGGTCCTCCTACGAGCAGTACTTC.